This is a list of T cell receptor beta chains from one sample in a study of T cell repertoires in cytomegalovirus infection. TCRdb used MiXCR to reprocess the reads, holding one entry per CDR3 protein. The repertoire holds approximately 770,000 distinct CDR3 sequences, with under 35% as singletons. Their antigens remain unidentified. The sequencing used cultured CD8+ T cells from PBMCs, collected from culture after CMV antigen stimulation. Receptor source: a human donor in good health (CMV status not recorded). Some clones in this sample may be carry-over from other donors' samples. Both conserved end residues are part of each CDR3. The order of the fields is D gene, V gene, clone size, J gene, CDR3 DNA, CDR3 protein. D genes are given only for firm matches. Only some rows state a clone size, as once, few, many or a class for expanded clones.

D: .
V: TRBV27
size: .
J: TRBJ2-3
DNA: TGTGCCAGCAGTTTATGGGGGACCCATACTAGCACAGATACGCAGTATTTT
CDR3: CASSLWGTHTSTDTQYF

D: .
V: TRBV7-6
size: many
J: TRBJ2-2
DNA: TGTGCCAGCAGCCTGAACGACGTCACGAACACCGGGGAGCTGTTTTTT
CDR3: CASSLNDVTNTGELFF

D: .
V: TRBV19
size: few
J: TRBJ2-1
DNA: TGTGCCAGTAGGGGAGCCGAGCTGGATGAGCAGTTCTTC
CDR3: CASRGAELDEQFF

D: TRBD1
V: TRBV7-3
size: .
J: TRBJ1-1
DNA: TGTGCCAGCAGCTCCCTCCCTCCACCGGGACAGGAGAACACTGAAGCTTTCTTT
CDR3: CASSSLPPPGQENTEAFF

D: TRBD1
V: TRBV7-8
size: many
J: TRBJ2-7
DNA: TGTGCCAGCAGCTCTTCGGACAGGGGGTTCTACGAGCAGTACTTC
CDR3: CASSSSDRGFYEQYF

D: TRBD1
V: TRBV5-5
size: few
J: TRBJ1-6
DNA: TGTGCCAGCAGCCCTACCGGGACAGATAATTCACCCCTCCACTTT
CDR3: CASSPTGTDNSPLHF

D: .
V: TRBV19
size: .
J: TRBJ1-2
DNA: TGTGCCAGCACTTCGGAGTTCTATGGCTACACCTTC
CDR3: CASTSEFYGYTF

D: .
V: TRBV4-1
size: many
J: TRBJ2-2
DNA: TGCGCCAGCAGCCAAGTGGGGGGTGCCGGGGAGCTGTTTTTT
CDR3: CASSQVGGAGELFF

D: TRBD1
V: TRBV6-2/TRBV6-3
size: .
J: TRBJ1-2
DNA: TGTGCCAGCAGTCGGGACAGAAATAACTATGGCTACACCTTC
CDR3: CASSRDRNNYGYTF

D: .
V: TRBV3-1
size: .
J: TRBJ2-1
DNA: TGTGCCAGCAGCCAAGGCTCGCCCCCGGGCAATGAGCAGTTCTTC
CDR3: CASSQGSPPGNEQFF

D: TRBD2
V: TRBV7-6
size: .
J: TRBJ2-3
DNA: TGTGCCAGCAGCCTGGGACTAGCGGGGAGGCAGGGAGATACGCAGTATTTT
CDR3: CASSLGLAGRQGDTQYF